Following are 5 T cell receptor beta chains from one sample sequenced in a study of coeliac disease. Only in-frame clones appear in the TCRdb table, and some are missing; sequencing was by immunoSEQ multiplex PCR. The profile covers roughly 1,500 clones, with about 60% appearing a single time and approximately 30% taken by the ten largest. Specimen: intraepithelial lymphocytes from the gut. Receptors were obtained from a woman in her forties or fifties with celiac disease on a gluten-free diet.

In its sample, this clone ranks as large (0.1 to 1%). The chain recombines TRBV7-6 with TRBJ1-3, with 7 bases fitting TRBD1. Germline loops: CDR1 SGHVS, CDR2 FNYEAQ. V shed 5 bases and J 3 bases; nucleotides not matched to a gene: 7. This CDR3 has 15 residues. The CDR3 region has the DNA TGTGCCAGCAGCCGACAGGGAGCGATTGGAAACACCATATATTTT. Translation: CASSRQGAIGNTIYF.

V usage is TRBV21-1 and J usage is TRBJ1-6. TRBV21-1 is a pseudogene. The CDR3 is made up of 16 amino acids. The CDR3 reads CASRPSPSSYNSPLHF. The CDR3 coding sequence is TGTGCCAGCAGGCCATCCCCGAGCTCCTATAATTCACCCCTCCACTTT.

This chain uses TRBV19 with TRBJ2-7, with no clear D. Germline V gene lookup returns CDR1 LNHDA and CDR2 SQIVND (reference sequence). CDR3 length: 12 amino acids. Trimming shortened V by 5 bases and J by 0 bases, and 5 bases separated the two germline ends. The CDR3 sequence: CASSPNSYEQYF. CDR3 nucleotide sequence: TGTGCCAGTAGTCCCAACTCCTACGAGCAGTACTTC.

This chain joins TRBV7-9 and TRBJ1-2; TRBD1 matches 11 bases. With 1 base clipped from V and 4 bases from J, the junction kept 2 bases outside the gene matches. Germline V gene lookup returns CDR1 SEHNR and CDR2 FQNEAQ (reference sequence). The CDR3 loop spans 15 amino acids. This CDR3 is CASSLGGTGGYGYTF. Here the CDR3 DNA reads TGTGCCAGCAGCTTAGGGGGGACAGGGGGCTATGGCTACACCTTC.

The V call is TRBV5-4, the J call TRBJ1-5; TRBD1 is a possible D gene (5 bases). Trimming removed 3 bases from V and 5 bases from J, with 15 bases in between. The CDR3 consists of 15 residues. The germline V gene encodes CDR1 SGHNT and CDR2 YYREEE (reference sequence). The CDR3 loop reads CASSSGGAGDQPQHF. CDR3 nucleotide sequence: TGTGCCAGCAGCTCGGGTGGGGCTGGGGATCAGCCCCAGCATTTT.